This T cell receptor beta chain appears in the sequencing data of a study of blood T cell repertoires in COVID-19. Study-level background: Specimens from acute and convalescent COVID-19 originated in the United States, Italy and Spain.

TCRdb's table, derived via immunoSEQ multiplex PCR, lists solely in-frame clones and lacks some. The table includes 200,000 to 300,000 clones, approximately 89% detected once. The V gene's germline CDR1 is LNHDA and CDR2 SQIVND (reference sequence). This CDR3 has 15 amino acids. V was shortened by 3 bases and J by 3 bases, with 11 bases between the two germline ends. The chain links TRBV19 to TRBJ1-4; D is undetermined. The receptor comes from a woman aged 25 to 39 with COVID-19, enrolled during active disease. Sequencing was done on a sample of peripheral blood. CDR3 sequence reads: CASSIEPAANEKLFF. CDR3 sequence (DNA): TGTGCCAGTAGTATTGAACCCGCGGCTAATGAAAAACTGTTTTTT.